This record concerns one T cell receptor (beta chain) sequence. Its antigen is undetermined. The CDR3 is made up of 14 amino acids. V dropped 6 bases and J dropped 1 base, with 10 bases sitting between them. CDR1 and CDR2 (germline): MNHEY, SVGEGT. Construction of TCR beta libraries was performed using quantitative 5'-RACE with molecular barcodes. From the 5' RACE reads, TCRdb called clonotypes with MiXCR, one entry per CDR3 protein. This table has about 390,000 distinct CDR3 sequences, under 25% appearing once. The record originates from a study of CD8 T cells in ankylosing spondylitis. Broader study findings: Disease-associated clones were reportedly significantly overrepresented in matched ankylosing spondylitis synovial fluid. Earlier work had already found some motif variants in reactive arthritis synovial fluid and blood. Seemingly distinctive of ankylosing spondylitis blood was a TCR beta motif formed by eight highly homologous variants.

Sequenced: blood, either unsorted or a sorted T cell fraction (not recorded which). The chain couples TRBV6-2 or TRBV6-3 to TRBJ1-3; D might be TRBD1 (5 bases). The receptor was isolated from a male donor with ankylosing spondylitis. The CDR3 loop reads CASSRGASGNTIYF. The CDR3 region has the DNA TGTGCCAGCAGCCGCGGGGCATCTGGAAACACCATATATTTT.